This T cell receptor beta chain was recovered during a study of shared T cell receptors in the human thymus. Profiling relied on immunoSEQ multiplex PCR, and the TCRdb table lists in-frame clones only, not all of them. The sample has 540,000 or so clones, roughly 74% seen once. Germline CDR1 is MNHNS and CDR2 is SASEGT. The CDR3 length is 14 residues. Trimming shortened V by 7 bases and J by 1 base, and 10 bases separated the two germline ends. The same sample was also used in a study of human thymus T cells. This second report adds: Immunologically healthy infants in Finland undergoing congenital heart defect surgery were the donors. Resected material from corrective heart surgery provided the thymus tissue analysed. Thymic and blood repertoires appeared to show biased V and J gene usage. Unrelated individuals had highly overlapping thymic repertoires, as reported in related research.

What was sequenced was thymocytes. This chain links TRBV6-1 with TRBJ2-2; no clear D gene. This TCR came from a boy under two years old with a congenital heart defect. The CDR3 DNA follows: TGTGCCAGCACTACTCGACAGAACACCGGGGAGCTGTTTTTT. Its translation: CASTTRQNTGELFF.